One and the same sample provided the 30 T cell receptor beta chains below, sequenced in a study of response to subunit inactivated influenza vaccine. From the RT-PCR reads, TCRdb called clonotypes with MiXCR, one entry per CDR3 protein. This sample carries fewer than 700,000 distinct CDR3 sequences, 10% to 15% of them seen once, and the ten largest clones take over 10%. The specimen was PBMCs from blood, collected more than 35 days after vaccination. All receptors derive from a middle-aged man who received an inactivated influenza vaccine.

In this sample, this clonotype turned up a few times. The chain employs TRBV6-5 and TRBJ1-1; 8 nucleotides match TRBD1. Germline V CDR1 and CDR2: MNHEY, SVGAGI. V lost 2 bases and J lost 1; bases outside the gene matches: 3. The CDR3 has 15 residues. The CDR3 bases are TGTGCCAGCAGTTACGGGGACAGGAGGAACACTGAAGCTTTCTTT. As protein: CASSYGDRRNTEAFF.

The V call is TRBV6-1, the J call TRBJ2-5, with a weak D call TRBD1 (5 bases). The CDR3 is 13 residues long. V was clipped by 5 bases and J by 5 bases, with 12 bases between them. Germline-derived CDR1 and CDR2 are MNHNS and SASEGT. The CDR3 spells CASSKTVRETQYF. The CDR3 DNA reads TGTGCCAGCAGTAAGACAGTAAGGGAGACCCAGTACTTC.

V and J are TRBV12-3 or TRBV12-4 and TRBJ2-7, with 9 nucleotides matching TRBD1. The CDR3 extends over 18 amino acids. CDR3 protein: CTISLAPGQGLSSYEQYF. The CDR3 DNA sequence: TGTACCATCAGTTTAGCGCCGGGACAGGGCCTTAGCTCCTACGAGCAGTACTTC.

The chain combines TRBV7-2 with TRBJ2-1; 11 nucleotides align to TRBD2. J lost 3 bases, V lost 4 bases, and 2 bases had no gene match. This CDR3 has 15 residues. Germline CDR1 SGHTA, CDR2 FQGNSA. The CDR3 region is CASSSTSGDYNEQFF. The CDR3 DNA sequence: TGTGCCAGCAGCTCGACTAGCGGGGACTACAATGAGCAGTTCTTC.

This chain connects TRBV20-1 to TRBJ2-1, with D unclear. Germline CDR1 reads DFQATT; CDR2 reads SNEGSKA (reference sequence). The germline V and J ends were trimmed by 3 bases and 10 bases, with 13 bases remaining between them. The CDR3 loop spans 12 amino acids. The chain's CDR3 is CSARMGIREQFF. The CDR3 DNA is TGCAGTGCTAGGATGGGGATTCGGGAGCAGTTCTTC.

J is TRBJ1-1 and V is TRBV5-1, with D possibly being TRBD1 (6 bases). The CDR3 length is 18 residues. Looked up from germline, CDR1 is SGHRS and CDR2 is YFSETQ. The ends were cut back, 0 bases at V and 1 base at J, with 19 bases in the middle. The CDR3 loop reads CASSLGGGQKGRNTEAFF. In nucleotides, the CDR3 is TGCGCCAGCAGCTTGGGAGGGGGACAAAAAGGCAGGAACACTGAAGCTTTCTTT. Drawing the rest from reference TRBV5-1 and TRBJ1-1, the complete variable domain is KAGVTQTPRYLIKTRGQQVTLSCSPISGHRSVSWYQQTPGQGLQFLFEYFSETQRNKGNFPGRFSGRQFSNSRSEMNVSTLELGDSALYLCASSLGGGQKGRNTEAFFGQGTRLTVV.

This clonotype was picked up a small number of times. This chain uses TRBV12-3 or TRBV12-4 with TRBJ1-1, with D tentatively TRBD1 (5 bases). V dropped 3 bases and J dropped 6 bases, with 14 bases sitting between them. This CDR3 is built from 14 residues. The CDR3 region is CASSLGGDFSEAFF. The CDR3 bases are TGTGCCAGCAGTTTGGGGGGGGATTTCTCTGAAGCTTTCTTT.

The chain carries TRBV10-3 and TRBJ1-5, with a possible D match to TRBD1 (6 bases). Germline lookup yields CDR1 ENHRY and CDR2 SYGVKD. CDR3 size: 16 residues. With 6 bases removed from V and 2 bases from J, the gap between germline ends came to 17 bases. CDR3 sequence reads: CAISDRSGVGNQPQHF. The CDR3 DNA reads TGTGCCATCAGCGACCGATCAGGGGTGGGCAATCAGCCCCAGCATTTT.

This clonotype appeared a few times. The V gene is TRBV12-3 or TRBV12-4, the J gene TRBJ1-2; TRBD1 is a possible D gene (5 bases). V was shortened by 2 bases and J by 13 bases, with 14 bases between the two germline ends. The CDR3 runs 12 residues. CDR3 DNA: TGTGCCAGCAGTTTATCCAGGGCTTCACTCACCTTC. The encoded protein is CASSLSRASLTF.

V usage is TRBV12-3 or TRBV12-4 and J usage is TRBJ1-2, with TRBD1 as a possible D gene (6 bases). The CDR3 consists of 16 residues. Between the trimmed V and J ends, which lost 6 bases and 5 bases, there was a span of 22 bases. The CDR3 region has the DNA TGTGCCAGCAGACAAGGGGGGTCGTCAGGTCGATATGGCTACACCTTC. The encoded protein is CASRQGGSSGRYGYTF.

This clonotype was observed a few times. V usage is TRBV6-5 and J usage is TRBJ1-5; D call uncertain. Germline lookup yields CDR1 MNHEY and CDR2 SVGAGI. Trimming removed 0 bases from V and 2 bases from J, with 11 bases in between. CDR3 length: 16 residues. The DNA for the CDR3 is TGTGCCAGCAGTTACTCGCCACCCTGGGGCAATCAGCCCCAGCATTTT. This gives the protein CASSYSPPWGNQPQHF.

This clonotype has only a few counts. The chain joins TRBV7-2 to TRBJ2-7; 8 bases match TRBD1. Germline assignment: CDR1 SGHTA and CDR2 FQGNSA. The CDR3 length is 15 residues. The V gene end was trimmed by 5 bases and the J gene end by 2 bases; junction bases not matched to a gene: 8. The CDR3 nucleotides read TGTGCCAGCAGCCTAGACAGGGGCGATACCTACGAGCAGTACTTC. This codes for CASSLDRGDTYEQYF.

In its sample, this clonotype was seen many times. J is TRBJ1-1 and V is TRBV15; D ambiguous. Germline-derived CDR1 and CDR2 are LNHNV and YYDKDF (reference sequence). V lost 0 bases to trimming and J lost 0 bases, with 20 bases between them. The CDR3 is made up of 19 amino acids. CDR3 amino acids: CATSRDRGSTNPVNTEAFF. The CDR3 region has the DNA TGTGCCACCAGCAGAGATCGGGGATCTACCAATCCGGTGAACACTGAAGCTTTCTTT.

The chain combines TRBV4-3 with TRBJ2-3, with 8 positions matching TRBD2. The CDR3 runs to 17 residues. Looked up from germline, CDR1 is LGHNA and CDR2 is YSLEER. V lost 1 base and J lost 4; bases outside the gene matches: 10. The CDR3 reads CASSQGEGRGAADTQYF. The CDR3 DNA is TGCGCCAGCAGCCAAGGGGAGGGGCGGGGGGCCGCAGATACGCAGTATTTT.

This clonotype was detected a few times. V usage is TRBV7-9 and J usage is TRBJ2-1, with 9 bases lining up with TRBD2. This CDR3 is 16 amino acids long. Germline V lookup: CDR1 SEHNR, CDR2 FQNEAQ (reference sequence). Trimming at V came to 6 bases and at J to 10 bases, leaving 16 bases not matched to a gene. The CDR3 here is CASSFPGLARDKEQFF. The CDR3 bases are TGTGCCAGCAGTTTCCCGGGACTAGCCCGGGATAAAGAGCAGTTCTTC.

This clonotype appeared many times. The CDR3 nucleotides are TGTGCCAGCAGTCCACTGGGGGGTTCCCATCTAGCAGATACGCAGTATTTT. Translating gives CASSPLGGSHLADTQYF. The J gene is TRBJ2-3, the V gene TRBV12-3 or TRBV12-4; perhaps TRBD2 as D (6 bases). V dropped 5 bases and J dropped 4 bases, with 22 bases sitting between them. This CDR3 spans 17 amino acids.

This clonotype was counted ten times or more. This rearrangement joins TRBV7-8 to TRBJ2-1; D remains unclear. Trimming took off 5 bases at V and 9 bases at J, with 11 bases between the two ends. The CDR3 is made up of 12 amino acids. Germline CDR1 is SGHVS and CDR2 is FQNEAQ. DNA of the CDR3: TGTGCCAGCAGCCCCCCAGCCGGTGAGCAGTTCTTC. This sequence encodes CASSPPAGEQFF.

This clonotype was recorded at least ten times. The genes are TRBV6-2 or TRBV6-3 and TRBJ1-2; D is possibly TRBD1 (5 bases). The germline V gene encodes CDR1 MNHEY and CDR2 SVGEGT. This CDR3 contains 13 residues. V lost 6 bases to trimming and J lost 4 bases, with 12 bases between them. The CDR3 DNA sequence: TGTGCCAGCAGCTGGGGGGATACCTATGGCTACACCTTC. Its protein is CASSWGDTYGYTF.

V usage is TRBV11-2 and J usage is TRBJ2-3; D perhaps matches TRBD1 (5 bases). The CDR3 spans 16 residues. The ends were cut back, 1 base at V and 4 bases at J, with 15 bases in the middle. Germline V lookup: CDR1 SGHAT, CDR2 FQNNGV. This chain's CDR3 is CASSLGQGPTSDTQYF. The CDR3, as DNA: TGTGCCAGCAGCTTAGGCCAGGGCCCTACCTCAGATACGCAGTATTTT.

This clonotype has ten or more counts. The CDR3 region is CASSLVGSGLEQFF. CDR3 in DNA: TGTGCCAGCAGCTTAGTGGGTAGCGGCCTGGAGCAGTTCTTC. The chain uses TRBV7-2 and TRBJ2-1; a possible D gene is TRBD2 (6 bases). Trimming pared 1 base from V and 10 bases from J, leaving 14 bases between. This CDR3 region has 14 residues. Germline CDR1 and CDR2: SGHTA and FQGNSA.

The gene calls are TRBV20-1 and TRBJ2-7; D remains unclear. This CDR3 region has 14 residues. Per germline, CDR1 DFQATT and CDR2 SNEGSKA (reference sequence). The V end lost 0 bases, the J end lost 9 bases, and 18 bases lay between the germline ends. Here the CDR3 DNA reads TGCAGTGCTAGAGATGGGTTGGCCGGTTTGGGGCAGTACTTC. It is translated as CSARDGLAGLGQYF.

About this clonotype: Mismatch with germline at one junction end may stem from a read error. The chain employs TRBV20-1 and TRBJ2-2; tentative D call: TRBD1 (6 bases). This CDR3 spans 16 amino acids. The germline gives CDR1 DFQATT, CDR2 SNEGSKA (reference sequence). CDR3 sequence reads: CCAPDSLYPNTGELFF. CDR3 DNA: TGCTGTGCTCCGGACAGCCTCTATCCGAACACCGGGGAGCTGTTTTTT.

This clonotype appeared many times. The chain links TRBV7-9 to TRBJ1-6; maybe TRBD1 (5 bases). Looked up from germline, CDR1 is SEHNR and CDR2 is FQNEAQ (reference sequence). This CDR3 comprises 12 residues. V was pared by 5 bases and J by 7 bases, with 6 bases between. The CDR3 loop reads CASSRQNSPLHF. For the CDR3, the DNA is TGTGCCAGCAGCCGACAGAATTCACCCCTCCACTTT.

This clonotype was detected a few times. The chain couples TRBV4-1 to TRBJ2-2; D is uncertain. Trimming cost V 1 base and J 3 bases, with 9 bases left between them. The CDR3 covers 15 residues. CDR1 is MGHRA, CDR2 YSYEKL, per germline. This CDR3 is CASSQVVAYTGELFF. CDR3 DNA: TGCGCCAGCAGCCAAGTGGTCGCGTACACCGGGGAGCTGTTTTTT.

This clonotype was detected only a few times. The chain couples TRBV29-1 to TRBJ2-3; TRBD1 aligns across 12 bases. J gave up 6 bases and V 6 bases, and 10 bases lay outside the gene matches. The CDR3 contains 15 residues. Germline CDR1 reads SQVTM; CDR2 reads ANQGSEA. The DNA for the CDR3 is TGCAGCGTCCGTCCGGGACAGGGGGCTTTGGATACGCAGTATTTT. This translates into CSVRPGQGALDTQYF.

Many counts were recorded for this clonotype. The chain recombines TRBV12-3 or TRBV12-4 with TRBJ2-5; 10 nucleotides line up with TRBD1. This CDR3 is 15 amino acids long. V was clipped by 6 bases and J by 4 bases; unmatched bases: 8. The CDR3 region is CASSKTGGLSETQYF. For the CDR3, the DNA is TGTGCCAGCAGCAAGACAGGGGGCCTATCAGAGACCCAGTACTTC.

J is TRBJ2-5 and V is TRBV15, with 8 bases identical to TRBD1. The trim removed 0 bases at V and 2 bases at J, leaving 5 bases unmatched. From germline, CDR1 is LNHNV and CDR2 YYDKDF (reference sequence). This CDR3 contains 16 residues. The CDR3 region has the DNA TGTGCCACCAGCAGAGATATAGGACAGGGACAAGAGACCCAGTACTTC. It codes for CATSRDIGQGQETQYF.

In this sample, this clonotype turned up a few times. This sequence joins TRBV10-3 and TRBJ2-4; D is uncertain. Trimming removed 1 base at V and 1 base at J, with 8 bases between. Germline CDR1 ENHRY, CDR2 SYGVKD. The CDR3 runs to 15 residues. The CDR3 DNA reads as TGTGCCATCAGTGAGTTTGGGGATGCCAAAAACATTCAGTACTTC. Translating gives CAISEFGDAKNIQYF.

This chain links TRBV7-8 with TRBJ2-7, with a tentative D call TRBD2 (5 bases). Deletions cut 5 bases from V and 6 bases from J, with 26 bases between. From germline, CDR1 is SGHVS and CDR2 FQNEAQ. CDR3 length: 17 amino acids. CDR3 in amino acids: CASSPRVNLAVPFEQYF. The CDR3 nucleotides read TGTGCCAGCAGCCCCCGGGTCAACCTAGCAGTTCCCTTCGAGCAGTACTTC.

This clonotype has only a few counts. This chain connects TRBV7-2 to TRBJ1-1; D call uncertain. Germline V gene lookup returns CDR1 SGHTA and CDR2 FQGNSA. The CDR3 contains 11 residues. V gave up 5 bases and J gave up 7 bases, with 8 bases separating them. For the CDR3, the DNA is TGTGCCAGCAGCCAGATTAATGAAGCTTTCTTT. Residues: CASSQINEAFF.